This is a list of T cell receptor beta chains from one sample in a study of CD8+ T cells in alopecia areata. Assay used: immunoSEQ multiplex PCR; TCRdb lists only in-frame clones, some missing. Among fewer than 200,000 clones listed, approximately 59% were seen once. This specimen consisted of CD4+ T cells sorted from blood, obtained at week 0. These receptors all stem from a human donor with alopecia areata. CDR3s include the opening cysteine and the closing phenylalanine or tryptophan. The D gene is left open where the match is weak. Clone size is not always given. Where it is, it says once, few, many or a class for expanded clones.

size,J,D,V,DNA,CDR3
once,TRBJ2-1,TRBD2,TRBV5-1,TGCGCCAGCAAAACTTTAGCGGGGGCTTATGAGCAGTTCTTC,CASKTLAGAYEQFF
few,TRBJ1-6,.,TRBV11-2,TGTGCCAGCAGCTTAGAGCCGGGAAGTGTTTCACCCCTCCACTTT,CASSLEPGSVSPLHF
.,TRBJ2-6,.,TRBV9,TGTGCCAGCAGCGTAGAAGGGTTCGGCTCTGGGGCCAACGTCCTGACTTTC,CASSVEGFGSGANVLTF
.,TRBJ2-5,.,TRBV20-1,TGCACTGCCGTCGGCCCCCAGTACTTC,CTAVGPQYF
.,TRBJ1-2,.,TRBV15,TGTGCCACCAGTTTCCGGGACATCTCCTATGGCTACACCTTC,CATSFRDISYGYTF
.,TRBJ2-7,.,TRBV20-1,TGCAGTGCTACGCACGACTACGAGCAGTACTTC,CSATHDYEQYF
few,TRBJ2-1,TRBD1,TRBV5-5,TGTGCCAGCAGCTGGGACAGGGGGCTTGGTGAGCAGTTCTTC,CASSWDRGLGEQFF
few,TRBJ1-2,.,TRBV29-1,TGCAGCGTTGAAGACACCTTTTATGGCTACACCTTC,CSVEDTFYGYTF
.,TRBJ2-6,.,TRBV9,TGTGCCAGCAGCGTAACCCCCGGGAGGGCCAACGTCCTGACTTTC,CASSVTPGRANVLTF
.,TRBJ1-6,.,TRBV6-1,TGTGCCAGCAGCGCAGGTCCATATAATTCACCCCTCCACTTT,CASSAGPYNSPLHF
few,TRBJ2-7,TRBD1,TRBV29-1,TGCAGCGTAATACTGAAGGGACAGGCCCCCTACGAGCAGTACTTC,CSVILKGQAPYEQYF
.,TRBJ2-7,TRBD1,TRBV29-1,TGCAGCGTTAAAACTGTCGTCGGGACAGGGTCCTACGAGCAGTACTTC,CSVKTVVGTGSYEQYF
.,TRBJ1-2,.,TRBV27,TGTGCCAGCAGTCCCGCCGGGGCCAACTATGGCTACACCTTC,CASSPAGANYGYTF
.,TRBJ1-1,TRBD1,TRBV7-2,TGTGCCAGCAGCTGGGGACAGGGGGTAACTGAAGCTTTCTTT,CASSWGQGVTEAFF
.,TRBJ1-5,.,TRBV5-1,TGCGCCAGCAGCTTGGAAGGGCGGGAGCCCCAGCATTTT,CASSLEGREPQHF
.,TRBJ1-2,.,TRBV6-6,TGTGCCAGCAGTCGAATTATGAATGGCTACACCTTC,CASSRIMNGYTF
.,TRBJ2-3,TRBD2,TRBV6-1,TGTGCCAGCAGTGTTAGCGGGGGGTCCACAGATACGCAGTATTTT,CASSVSGGSTDTQYF
.,TRBJ2-4,.,TRBV6-5,TGTGCCAGCAGTTATCGTCAAATTCAGTACTTC,CASSYRQIQYF
.,TRBJ2-3,.,TRBV29-1,TGTCGTGCGACTAGCACAGATACGCAGTATTTT,CRATSTDTQYF
.,TRBJ2-1,TRBD1,TRBV7-3,TGTGCCAGCAGCCCGACAGGGGAGTACAATGAGCAGTTCTTC,CASSPTGEYNEQFF
.,TRBJ2-4,.,TRBV14,TGTGCCAGCAGCCCCCGGACAGTTAGGAACATTCAGTACTTC,CASSPRTVRNIQYF
.,TRBJ1-4,TRBD1,TRBV29-1,TGCAGCGCTGGACAGGGACGTGAAAAACTGTTTTTT,CSAGQGREKLFF
.,TRBJ2-5,.,TRBV11-2,TGTGCCAGCAGCGGGCTTGGGGAGACCCAGTACTTC,CASSGLGETQYF
once,TRBJ2-6,.,TRBV30,TGTGCCTGGAGTGTATACAGCCTTGGGGCCAACGTCCTGACTTTC,CAWSVYSLGANVLTF
.,TRBJ2-7,TRBD1,TRBV5-1,TGCGCCAGCAGCCTCGGGACAGGGAGCTTCTACGAGCAGTACTTC,CASSLGTGSFYEQYF
.,TRBJ2-5,.,TRBV9,TGTGCCAGCAGCGTAGCTCAGGGGAGCGAGACCCAGTACTTC,CASSVAQGSETQYF
once,TRBJ1-1,TRBD1,TRBV7-2,TGTGCCAGCAGCCCAGGGGCGACAGGGGTCACTGAAGCTTTCTTT,CASSPGATGVTEAFF